This T cell receptor beta chain is from a study of OX40 agonist ivuxolimab in advanced cancers. Overall study results and limits: There were, on average, more expanded clones in CD8+ T cells than in CD4+. Circulating CD4+ and CD8+ T cells showed clonal expansion by week 6 at 0.1 to 3.0 mg/kg.

On this clone itself: The antigen remains unidentified.

The ends were cut back, 4 bases at V and 5 bases at J, with 14 bases in the middle. The CDR3 contains 14 residues. Germline V gene data show CDR1 as SGHTA and CDR2 as FQGNSA. The data were produced by immunoSEQ multiplex PCR, yet TCRdb's version contains in-frame clones alone and is incomplete. In the table there are about 140,000 clones, just over 90% of which are singletons. This sample comprised CD4+ or CD8+ T cells sorted from blood, obtained in a trial of the OX40 agonist ivuxolimab. The TCR was taken from an adult with an advanced solid tumor such as melanoma, head and neck, liver or kidney cancer. The rearrangement links TRBV7-2 to TRBJ1-1; D ambiguous. The CDR3 loop reads CASSSRMGGTEAFF. For the CDR3, the DNA is TGTGCCAGCAGCTCCCGCATGGGTGGGACTGAAGCTTTCTTT.